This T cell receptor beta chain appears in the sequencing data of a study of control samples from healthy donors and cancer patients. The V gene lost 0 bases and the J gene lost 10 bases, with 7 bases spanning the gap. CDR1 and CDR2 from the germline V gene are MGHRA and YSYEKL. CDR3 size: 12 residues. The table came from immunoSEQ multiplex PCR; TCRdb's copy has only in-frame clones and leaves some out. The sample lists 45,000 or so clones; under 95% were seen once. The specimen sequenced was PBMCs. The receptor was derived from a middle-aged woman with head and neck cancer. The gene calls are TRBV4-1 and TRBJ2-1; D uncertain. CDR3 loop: CASSQDIREQFF. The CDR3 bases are TGCGCCAGCAGCCAAGATATCCGCGAGCAGTTCTTC.